These 14 T cell receptor beta chains were sequenced from one sample in a study of shared clonotypes between healthy human individuals. Data came from immunoSEQ multiplex PCR; TCRdb stores just in-frame clones and leaves some out. There are roughly 1,500,000 clones in the sample; approximately 98% occur only once, and about 0.45% lies in the top ten. The sample consisted of naive CD4+ T cells sorted from blood. Documented subset: CD45RA+ positively selected. The receptors were sampled from a young man in good health.

CDR3 sequence reads: CASSPGAGFQETQYF. CDR3 in DNA: TGTGCCAGCAGCCCGGGCGCGGGGTTCCAAGAGACCCAGTACTTC. The J gene is TRBJ2-5, the V gene TRBV5-4, with a weak D call TRBD2 (6 bases). CDR1 and CDR2 (germline): SGHNT, YYREEE (reference sequence). This CDR3 is 15 amino acids long. Trimming stripped 4 bases from V and 1 base from J, with 14 bases between.

The genes are TRBV28 and TRBJ2-3; TRBD2 matches 9 bases. Germline assignment: CDR1 MDHEN and CDR2 SYDVKM. Germline trimming cut 2 bases from V and 3 bases from J; bases unmatched to any gene: 6. There are 16 residues in the CDR3. The CDR3 nucleotides read TGTGCCAGCAGTTTAGGGCGGGAGGGCCGGACAGATACGCAGTATTTT. It encodes CASSLGREGRTDTQYF.

The chain employs TRBV25-1 and TRBJ2-3, with 12 bases matching TRBD2. Germline CDR1 MGHDK, CDR2 SYGVNS. The junction had 11 bases not matched to a gene; V was cut back by 4 bases and J by 6 bases. CDR3 size: 17 residues. CDR3 loop: CASSAHTSGRPWDTQYF. The CDR3, as DNA: TGTGCCAGCAGTGCCCATACTAGCGGGAGGCCGTGGGATACGCAGTATTTT.

The gene calls are TRBV11-3 and TRBJ2-7; 7 nucleotides agree with TRBD1. Germline V gives CDR1 SGHNT, CDR2 YENEEA. After removal of 4 bases from V and 3 bases from J, the junction contained 12 bases not matched to a gene. The CDR3 has 16 residues. The CDR3 DNA reads TGTGCCAGCAGCTCAAGTTTCCAACGGGACAGCTACGAGCAGTACTTC. Residues: CASSSSFQRDSYEQYF.

A note on this clone: At the DNA level, this CDR3 is encoded by other sequences in the same sample as well. The V and J genes are TRBV18 and TRBJ2-5; no reliable D call. The CDR3 extends over 12 amino acids. In germline, CDR1 is KGHSH, CDR2 LQKENI. The ends were cut back, 1 base at V and 5 bases at J, with 5 bases in the middle. The CDR3 sequence: CASSPLKETQYF. CDR3 in DNA: TGTGCCAGCTCACCACTTAAGGAGACCCAGTACTTC.

The chain links TRBV18 to TRBJ1-6, with D maybe TRBD1 (5 bases). Germline CDR1 and CDR2: KGHSH and LQKENI. The CDR3 contains 19 residues. The V gene lost 3 bases and the J gene lost 7 bases, with 25 bases spanning the gap. Written as DNA, the CDR3 is TGTGCCAGCTCACCGCTTTTTGGTCCTTCGGGGGATCGGAATTCACCCCTCCACTTT. Its protein is CASSPLFGPSGDRNSPLHF.

A remark on this clone: The same CDR3 also results from other DNA sequences found in this sample. V and J are TRBV29-1 and TRBJ2-7, with TRBD1 matching 9 bases. Trimming at V came to 7 bases and at J to 3 bases, leaving 4 bases not matched to a gene. There are 12 residues in the CDR3. CDR1 SQVTM and CDR2 ANQGSEA come from the germline V gene. The CDR3 DNA sequence: TGCAGCGCCGGGACAGGGAGCTACGAGCAGTACTTC. Protein product: CSAGTGSYEQYF.

The chain combines TRBV9 with TRBJ2-7; D ambiguous. CDR3 length: 15 residues. Germline CDR1 SGDLS, CDR2 YYNGEE. Trimming removed 0 bases from V and 3 bases from J, with 13 bases in between. CDR3 DNA sequence: TGTGCCAGCAGCGTAGCCGAGGACCGACACTACGAGCAGTACTTC. Translation gives CASSVAEDRHYEQYF. The full variable domain, rest sourced from reference TRBV9 and TRBJ2-7, is DSGVTQTPKHLITATGQRVTLRCSPRSGDLSVYWYQQSLDQGLQFLIQYYNGEERAKGNILERFSAQQFPDLHSELNLSSLELGDSALYFCASSVAEDRHYEQYFGPGTRLTVT.

This chain joins TRBV6-5 and TRBJ2-7; D might be TRBD2 (5 bases). The CDR3 totals 15 residues. Trimming took off 6 bases at V and 0 bases at J, with 15 bases between the two ends. In germline, CDR1 is MNHEY, CDR2 SVGAGI. DNA for the CDR3: TGTGCCAGCAGCGACCCCCGGGGTAACTCCTACGAGCAGTACTTC. Translating it yields CASSDPRGNSYEQYF.

The chain is built from TRBV5-1 and TRBJ2-1; the D gene is possibly TRBD2 (6 bases). The CDR3 has 13 residues. V was shortened by 4 bases and J by 7 bases, with 12 bases between the two germline ends. The germline CDR1 and CDR2 sequences are SGHRS and YFSETQ. CDR3 protein: CASSPSGRNEQFF. The CDR3 DNA reads as TGCGCCAGCAGCCCATCCGGGAGAAATGAGCAGTTCTTC. Full variable domain (missing parts from reference TRBV5-1 and TRBJ2-1): KAGVTQTPRYLIKTRGQQVTLSCSPISGHRSVSWYQQTPGQGLQFLFEYFSETQRNKGNFPGRFSGRQFSNSRSEMNVSTLELGDSALYLCASSPSGRNEQFFGPGTRLTVL.

J is TRBJ2-1 and V is TRBV6-6, with 7 nucleotides matching TRBD2. Germline trimming cut 5 bases from V and 2 bases from J; bases unmatched to any gene: 6. CDR3 size: 15 residues. The germline V gene has CDR1 MNHNY and CDR2 SVGAGI (reference sequence). The chain's CDR3 is CASSATSAPYNEQFF. The CDR3 DNA reads as TGTGCCAGCAGTGCCACTAGCGCGCCCTACAATGAGCAGTTCTTC.

V is TRBV18 and J is TRBJ2-3; TRBD1 matches at 8 bases. With 5 bases clipped from V and 2 bases from J, the junction kept 3 bases outside the gene matches. This CDR3 contains 14 residues. Germline V gene sequence: CDR1 KGHSH, CDR2 LQKENI. CDR3 protein: CASSLTGATDTQYF. The CDR3 nucleotides read TGTGCCAGCTCATTGACAGGGGCCACAGATACGCAGTATTTT.

The chain employs TRBV10-3 and TRBJ2-3, with 10 bases that match TRBD2. J gave up 2 bases and V 6 bases, and 8 bases lay outside the gene matches. The CDR3 is 16 residues long. CDR1 ENHRY and CDR2 SYGVKD come from the germline V gene. This CDR3 is CAISHDLAGVTDTQYF. The CDR3 coding sequence is TGTGCCATCAGCCATGACCTAGCGGGGGTCACAGATACGCAGTATTTT.

In nucleotides, the CDR3 is TGTGCCAGCAGTGGTGAACACCGGACCTCTGGGGCCAACGTCCTGACTTTC. It is translated as CASSGEHRTSGANVLTF. V gene TRBV6-1 combines with J gene TRBJ2-6; D ambiguous. Looked up from germline, CDR1 is MNHNS and CDR2 is SASEGT. Trimming took off 4 bases at V and 0 bases at J, with 13 bases between the two ends. The CDR3 is 17 residues long.